Each of the 13 T cell receptor beta chains below was sequenced from the same sample in a study of T cell changes during pregnancy in multiple sclerosis. Clones were read by immunoSEQ multiplex PCR, and TCRdb kept only the in-frame ones, dropping some. Of about 28,000 clones in the sample, about 90% were seen once. Sequences were derived from CD4+ T cells from peripheral blood mononuclear cells, sampled in the first trimester of pregnancy. Every receptor here comes from a female donor in good health, enrolled as a control in a pregnancy study.

The chain has TRBV7-2 and TRBJ2-1; 14 bases align to TRBD2. Germline-derived CDR1 and CDR2 are SGHTA and FQGNSA. With 7 bases clipped from V and 7 bases from J, the junction kept 6 bases outside the gene matches. This CDR3 contains 15 residues. The CDR3 DNA sequence: TGTGCCAGCATCCTGACTAGCGGGGGGGAAAATGAGCAGTTCTTC. This gives the protein CASILTSGGENEQFF.

The count of this clone is one. This chain uses TRBV4-2 with TRBJ2-7, with a weak D call TRBD2 (6 bases). Germline CDR1 and CDR2: LGHNA and YNFKEQ. V was cut by 2 bases and J by 2 bases, with 13 bases left in between. The CDR3 has 15 residues. The CDR3 sequence is CASSQTGTAPYEQYF. The CDR3 DNA sequence: TGTGCCAGCAGCCAAACCGGGACTGCGCCCTACGAGCAGTACTTC.

This clone turned up a few times. The chain uses TRBV7-3 and TRBJ1-2, with D possibly TRBD1 on 6 matching bases. The CDR3 length is 13 residues. CDR1 is SGHTA and CDR2 is FQGTGA in the germline V gene. V gave up 2 bases and J gave up 2 bases, with 6 bases separating them. CDR3 sequence reads: CASSLQGNYGYTF. CDR3 bases: TGTGCCAGCAGCTTACAGGGGAACTATGGCTACACCTTC.

Here the CDR3 reads CATSRAPGLAEETQYF. DNA of the CDR3: TGTGCCACCAGCAGAGCCCCCGGACTAGCTGAGGAGACCCAGTACTTC. The V call is TRBV15, the J call TRBJ2-5; the match to TRBD2 covers 8 bases. With 1 base clipped from V and 5 bases from J, the junction kept 9 bases outside the gene matches. Per germline, CDR1 LNHNV and CDR2 YYDKDF (reference sequence). The CDR3 loop spans 16 amino acids.

This sequence joins TRBV6-4 and TRBJ2-3; D not certain. The CDR3 totals 11 residues. Trimming left V 6 bases short and J 6 bases short, with 7 bases between. Germline V CDR1 and CDR2: MRHNA, SNTAGT. The chain's CDR3 is CASSVGDTQYF. CDR3 nucleotide sequence: TGTGCCAGCAGCGTCGGGGATACGCAGTATTTT.

This clone was recorded a few times. CDR3 coding DNA: TGTGCCAGCATACAGGGAGGCAATCAGCCCCAGCATTTT. Amino acids: CASIQGGNQPQHF. J is TRBJ1-5 and V is TRBV25-1; tentative D call: TRBD1 (6 bases). The CDR3 totals 13 residues. Germline V gives CDR1 MGHDK, CDR2 SYGVNS. V lost 7 bases to trimming and J lost 2 bases, with 9 bases between them.

This clone was picked up one time. This CDR3 is CASSWGGQGNEQYF. In DNA form, the CDR3 reads TGCGCCAGCAGCTGGGGGGGACAGGGGAACGAGCAGTACTTC. The J gene is TRBJ2-5, the V gene TRBV5-1, with 10 nucleotides matching TRBD1. Near its end, the DNA agrees better with TRBJ2-7, so the J call may be wrong. CDR3 length: 14 residues. Germline values: CDR1 SGHRS, CDR2 YFSETQ.

This chain uses TRBV5-1 with TRBJ1-1; TRBD1 matches at 7 bases. The junction had 3 bases not matched to a gene; V was cut back by 3 bases and J by 1 base. Germline V gene data show CDR1 as SGHRS and CDR2 as YFSETQ. The CDR3 loop spans 14 amino acids. The CDR3 DNA reads TGCGCCAGCAGCTCCGGGACAGAGAACACTGAAGCTTTCTTT. Amino acid sequence: CASSSGTENTEAFF.

The V gene is TRBV10-3, the J gene TRBJ2-7, with TRBD2 matching over 7 bases. The J segment lost 2 bases and the V segment lost 1 base, leaving 8 bases of the junction unmatched. CDR1 and CDR2 (germline): ENHRY, SYGVKD. There are 16 residues in the CDR3. The CDR3 sequence: CAISELLGGTTYEQYF. CDR3 nucleotides: TGTGCCATCAGTGAGTTATTGGGGGGGACGACCTACGAGCAGTACTTC.

The chain has TRBV30 and TRBJ2-7, with a weak D call TRBD1 (5 bases). The V and J ends lost 1 base and 3 bases respectively, with 10 bases between them. CDR3 length: 13 residues. Germline CDR1 GTSNPN, CDR2 SVGIG (reference sequence). The CDR3, as DNA: TGTGCCTGGAGTGAGGACACATACTACGAGCAGTACTTC. Its protein product is CAWSEDTYYEQYF.

The chain recombines TRBV5-1 with TRBJ2-1, with TRBD1 as a possible D gene (7 bases). V lost 0 bases to trimming and J lost 1 base, with 11 bases between them. Germline V gives CDR1 SGHRS, CDR2 YFSETQ. The CDR3 runs 16 residues. CDR3 loop: CASSLGGTASYNEQFF. In DNA form, the CDR3 reads TGCGCCAGCAGCTTGGGCGGGACAGCTTCCTACAATGAGCAGTTCTTC. Using reference TRBV5-1 and TRBJ2-1 for the parts outside the CDR3, the full variable domain is KAGVTQTPRYLIKTRGQQVTLSCSPISGHRSVSWYQQTPGQGLQFLFEYFSETQRNKGNFPGRFSGRQFSNSRSEMNVSTLELGDSALYLCASSLGGTASYNEQFFGPGTRLTVL.

The chain recombines TRBV4-1 with TRBJ2-6; 10 bases agree with TRBD1. The germline CDR1 and CDR2 sequences are MGHRA and YSYEKL. V was clipped by 2 bases and J by 2 bases; unmatched bases: 6. CDR3 size: 18 residues. Written as DNA, the CDR3 is TGCGCCAGCAGCCAAATCGGGACAGGGGAAACTGGGGCCAACGTCCTGACTTTC. Residues: CASSQIGTGETGANVLTF.

This clone has only a few counts. The chain joins TRBV6-5 to TRBJ1-6; the D is unclear. The germline V gene has CDR1 MNHEY and CDR2 SVGAGI. V was trimmed by 8 bases and J by 7 bases, leaving 15 bases between them. CDR3 size: 14 residues. The CDR3 loop reads CASGSTTGNSPLHF. The CDR3 nucleotides read TGTGCCAGCGGCTCGACGACGGGAAATTCACCCCTCCACTTT.